Each of the 25 T cell receptor beta chains below was sequenced from the same sample in a study of identical twins. TCRdb independently ran MiXCR on the 5' RACE reads; one entry per CDR3 protein. The sample lists 1.5 million or so distinct CDR3 sequences, roughly a third occurring once. What was sequenced was cord blood. These receptors all come from a newborn girl in good health.

The chain uses TRBV5-1 and TRBJ1-2, with a tentative D call TRBD1 (5 bases). The ends were cut back, 6 bases at V and 0 bases at J, with 21 bases in the middle. CDR1 is SGHRS and CDR2 is YFSETQ in the germline V gene. This CDR3 has 17 amino acids. The DNA of the CDR3 is TGCGCCAGCACCCAGGACATTAATCCCACCTCTAACTATGGCTACACCTTC. Amino acid sequence: CASTQDINPTSNYGYTF.

Only a few counts were recorded for this clonotype. The J gene is TRBJ1-2, the V gene TRBV20-1; weak D call: TRBD1 (6 bases). This CDR3 spans 12 amino acids. V was clipped by 1 base and J by 6 bases, with 9 bases between them. Germline V CDR1 and CDR2: DFQATT, SNEGSKA (reference sequence). CDR3 in amino acids: CSARGQGNGYTF. Written as DNA, the CDR3 is TGCAGTGCTAGAGGGCAGGGGAATGGCTACACCTTC.

In its sample, this clonotype was seen once. The rearrangement links TRBV2 to TRBJ1-4; 12 nucleotides line up with TRBD1. The CDR3 extends over 17 amino acids. Germline-derived CDR1 and CDR2 are SNHLY and FYNNEI. V gave up 6 bases and J gave up 0 bases; unmatched junction bases: 5. The CDR3 region has the DNA TGTGCCAGCAGATGGGGACAGGGGGCGACAACTAATGAAAAACTGTTTTTT. This encodes CASRWGQGATTNEKLFF.

This clonotype was picked up many times. This chain links TRBV29-1 with TRBJ2-7; 8 nucleotides agree with TRBD2. Germline V gives CDR1 SQVTM, CDR2 ANQGSEA. CDR3 length equals 14 residues. The J segment lost 3 bases and the V segment lost 4 bases, leaving 8 bases of the junction unmatched. As DNA, the CDR3 is TGCAGCGTTGGAAGGGGGACTAGTCTCTACGAGCAGTACTTC. The encoded protein is CSVGRGTSLYEQYF.

This clonotype was counted only a few times. The gene calls are TRBV20-1 and TRBJ2-1; 7 nucleotides match TRBD2. The CDR3 contains 15 residues. With 5 bases clipped from V and 0 bases from J, the junction kept 7 bases outside the gene matches. Germline V gives CDR1 DFQATT, CDR2 SNEGSKA (reference sequence). CDR3 nucleotide sequence: TGCAGTGCTTGGACTAGGAGAAGCTCCTACAATGAGCAGTTCTTC. Its translation: CSAWTRRSSYNEQFF.

This rearrangement joins TRBV20-1 to TRBJ2-1, with D possibly called TRBD1 or TRBD2 (5 bases each). V lost 8 bases to trimming and J lost 7 bases, with 18 bases between them. The germline gives CDR1 DFQATT, CDR2 SNEGSKA (reference sequence). The CDR3 is 13 residues long. The CDR3 DNA follows: TGCAGTTCGCCGGGAAGAGGGGTGAATGAGCAGTTCTTC. Protein sequence: CSSPGRGVNEQFF.

J is TRBJ1-5 and V is TRBV18; D unclear. Germline CDR1 KGHSH, CDR2 LQKENI. Trimming shortened V by 6 bases and J by 1 base, and 16 bases separated the two germline ends. The CDR3 covers 16 residues. The CDR3 DNA follows: TGTGCCAGCTCCCCGGGAAAGGGCCCAAGCAATCAGCCCCAGCATTTT. Protein product: CASSPGKGPSNQPQHF.

The rearrangement joins TRBV5-1 to TRBJ2-5; the match to TRBD2 covers 7 bases. Germline V CDR1 and CDR2: SGHRS, YFSETQ. V lost 1 base, J lost 1 base, and 7 bases stayed unmatched. CDR3 length equals 16 residues. The CDR3 loop is CASSLMTSPFQETQYF. In nucleotides, the CDR3 is TGCGCCAGCAGCTTGATGACTAGCCCTTTCCAAGAGACCCAGTACTTC.

On this clonotype: The junction departs from germline at one end; a sequencing error may be responsible. The gene calls are TRBV20-1 and TRBJ2-7; no clear D gene. Per germline, CDR1 DFQATT and CDR2 SNEGSKA (reference sequence). The CDR3 contains 15 residues. As DNA, the CDR3 is TGCAGTGCTAGAGATCAAGAAGGTCCCTCCTACGAGCTGTACTTC. Translation gives CSARDQEGPSYELYF.

This clonotype was detected only a few times. The rearrangement links TRBV4-1 to TRBJ1-1, with 7 nucleotides matching TRBD1. Germline loops: CDR1 MGHRA, CDR2 YSYEKL. The CDR3 contains 15 residues. V lost 6 bases to trimming and J lost 0 bases; unmatched junction nucleotides: 7. CDR3 residues: CASSRSDRVNTEAFF. The CDR3, as DNA: TGCGCCAGCAGTCGATCCGACAGGGTGAACACTGAAGCTTTCTTT.

This clonotype has a handful of counts. The gene calls are TRBV12-3 or TRBV12-4 and TRBJ2-3; either TRBD1 or TRBD2 may fit D (6 bases each). This CDR3 contains 16 residues. Trimming removed 3 bases from V and 1 base from J, with 14 bases in between. CDR3 coding DNA: TGTGCCAGCAGTTTTTTCGGGGGCGCCGGCACAGATACGCAGTATTTT. This gives the protein CASSFFGGAGTDTQYF.

This clonotype was seen a few times. V usage is TRBV3-1 and J usage is TRBJ1-1; D gene unclear. This CDR3 comprises 13 residues. The V and J ends lost 2 bases and 5 bases respectively, with 9 bases between them. Germline V lookup: CDR1 LGHDT, CDR2 YNNKEL (reference sequence). The CDR3 DNA reads as TGTGCCAGCAGCCAATATCGAGGGACTGAAGCTTTCTTT. Translated: CASSQYRGTEAFF.

This clonotype was observed a few times. This chain links TRBV4-2 with TRBJ2-1; no definite D call. V lost 3 bases, J lost 0 bases, and 12 bases lay in between. Germline values: CDR1 LGHNA, CDR2 YNFKEQ. The CDR3 contains 16 residues. The CDR3 loop is CASSHWTAASYNEQFF. CDR3 nucleotide sequence: TGTGCCAGCAGCCATTGGACCGCAGCCTCCTACAATGAGCAGTTCTTC.

J is TRBJ1-6 and V is TRBV20-1, with 7 nucleotides matching TRBD1. CDR1 DFQATT and CDR2 SNEGSKA come from the germline V gene (reference sequence). This CDR3 has 17 amino acids. The V and J ends lost 6 bases and 2 bases, in that order; junction bases with no gene match: 13. The CDR3 region has the DNA TGCAGTGCGAAATCCGGGACAGCCAAAACCTATAATTCACCCCTCCACTTT. Translation gives CSAKSGTAKTYNSPLHF.

This chain joins TRBV20-1 and TRBJ1-5, with 7 bases identical to TRBD1. Germline CDR1 reads DFQATT; CDR2 reads SNEGSKA (reference sequence). CDR3 size: 14 residues. The CDR3 sequence: CSLGQDYSNQPQHF. CDR3 DNA: TGCAGCCTCGGACAGGACTATAGCAATCAGCCCCAGCATTTT.

J is TRBJ2-3 and V is TRBV9; D gene unclear. Germline loops: CDR1 SGDLS, CDR2 YYNGEE. Trimming took 4 bases from V and 2 from J, leaving 11 bases between them. This CDR3 contains 14 residues. CDR3 bases: TGTGCCAGCAGCCCTTGGGGTTTCACAGATACGCAGTATTTT. Translating it yields CASSPWGFTDTQYF.

This chain links TRBV27 with TRBJ2-1; the match to TRBD2 covers 8 bases. J lost 5 bases, V lost 3 bases, and 9 bases had no gene match. Germline V gives CDR1 MNHEY, CDR2 SMNVEV (reference sequence). The CDR3 extends over 16 amino acids. The CDR3 DNA sequence: TGTGCCAGCAGTTTCGGGACTAGTGGAGGCCACAATGAGCAGTTCTTC. Amino acid sequence: CASSFGTSGGHNEQFF.

The V gene is TRBV3-1, the J gene TRBJ1-2; perhaps TRBD1 as D (5 bases). The germline gives CDR1 LGHDT, CDR2 YNNKEL (reference sequence). The CDR3 loop spans 13 amino acids. V was pared by 5 bases and J by 6 bases, with 13 bases between. The CDR3 here is CASSVGSGNGYTF. The CDR3 region has the DNA TGTGCCAGCAGCGTGGGGTCAGGGAATGGCTACACCTTC.

J is TRBJ1-3 and V is TRBV4-1, with D unresolved. The CDR3 is 15 amino acids. From germline, CDR1 is MGHRA and CDR2 YSYEKL. Trimming shortened V by 0 bases and J by 0 bases, and 6 bases separated the two germline ends. The CDR3 reads CASSQDGISGNTIYF. The DNA of the CDR3 is TGCGCCAGCAGCCAAGATGGGATCTCTGGAAACACCATATATTTT.

The V and J genes are TRBV3-1 and TRBJ2-1; tentatively, D is TRBD1 (6 bases). CDR3 length: 15 amino acids. V gave up 4 bases and J gave up 10 bases, with 20 bases separating them. CDR1 is LGHDT and CDR2 is YNNKEL in the germline V gene (reference sequence). DNA for the CDR3: TGTGCCAGCAGCCCCAAGATGGACAGTATCTACGAGCAGTTCTTC. Its translation is CASSPKMDSIYEQFF.

J is TRBJ2-1 and V is TRBV20-1; 11 positions match TRBD2. Trimming removed 5 bases from V and 6 bases from J; junction bases left unmatched: 9. The CDR3 loop spans 15 amino acids. Germline CDR1 is DFQATT and CDR2 is SNEGSKA (reference sequence). The CDR3 DNA reads as TGCAGTGCTCCTCCCGGGACTAGCGGATGCAATGAGCAGTTCTTC. Translation: CSAPPGTSGCNEQFF.

This clonotype was seen only a few times. The chain recombines TRBV5-1 with TRBJ2-3, with 12 bases identical to TRBD2. Trimming removed 3 bases from V and 7 bases from J; junction bases left unmatched: 3. In germline, CDR1 is SGHRS, CDR2 YFSETQ. This CDR3 has 14 residues. The CDR3, as DNA: TGCGCCAGCAGCTATGGACTAGCGGGGCATACGCAGTATTTT. This sequence encodes CASSYGLAGHTQYF.

V is TRBV20-1 and J is TRBJ1-1; D unresolved. Germline CDR1 reads DFQATT; CDR2 reads SNEGSKA (reference sequence). V lost 0 bases and J 3 bases, leaving 14 bases between the germline ends. CDR3 length equals 15 residues. CDR3 coding DNA: TGCAGTGCTAGAGATCCCAGGATCGGGGACACTGAAGCTTTCTTT. It is translated as CSARDPRIGDTEAFF.

This clonotype was seen a handful of times. The chain couples TRBV12-3 or TRBV12-4 to TRBJ1-1; a possible D gene is TRBD1 (5 bases). Trimming took off 3 bases at V and 5 bases at J, with 10 bases between the two ends. This CDR3 comprises 13 residues. As DNA, the CDR3 is TGTGCCAGCAGTTTCGGAGGGGAGACTGAAGCTTTCTTT. Encoded protein: CASSFGGETEAFF.

The chain employs TRBV15 and TRBJ1-6; D is uncertain. There are 13 residues in the CDR3. Trimming pared 5 bases from V and 7 bases from J, leaving 9 bases between. CDR1 LNHNV and CDR2 YYDKDF come from the germline V gene (reference sequence). As DNA, the CDR3 is TGTGCCACCAGCTTTGCGGCCAATTCACCCCTCCACTTT. Protein: CATSFAANSPLHF.